This TCR beta chain was observed in a study of T cell changes during pregnancy in multiple sclerosis. Sequencing used immunoSEQ multiplex PCR; TCRdb keeps in-frame clones, though not all of them. The table includes some 71,000 clones, about 92% detected once. This CDR3 has 16 amino acids. Looked up from germline, CDR1 is MDHEN and CDR2 is SYDVKM. The V segment lost 5 bases and the J segment 0 bases; nucleotides outside the gene matches: 7. The V and J genes are TRBV28 and TRBJ2-7; TRBD2 matches at 10 bases. Source: peripheral blood, taken after pregnancy. This TCR derives from a female donor with multiple sclerosis, enrolled in a pregnancy study. The CDR3 nucleotides read TGTGCCAGCAGTACCCTAGCGGGGGTTCCCTCCTACGAGCAGTACTTC. Protein product: CASSTLAGVPSYEQYF.